The entry below describes one T cell receptor beta chain. The antigen remains undetermined. The CDR3 sequence is 14 residues long. With V trimmed by 10 bases and J by 0 bases, 6 bases remained unmatched. In germline, CDR1 is WSHSY, CDR2 SAAADI. This entry is derived from a study of T cells in localized non-small cell lung cancer. Whole-study findings and limits: A higher density of T cells in blood coincided with extended overall survival. Researchers found a median around 50 of the top 100 tumor clones in adjacent lung.

Assay: immunoSEQ multiplex PCR; the TCRdb copy retains only in-frame clones and omits some. The table includes nearly 25,000 clones, about 92% detected once. The gene calls are TRBV10-2 and TRBJ2-7, with TRBD2 matching 10 bases. This sample comprised peripheral blood, obtained before any cancer treatment. The clonotype originates from a man aged 35 to 70 with stage III squamous cell lung carcinoma. The CDR3 loop reads CATSGTSVSYEQYF. In nucleotides, the CDR3 is TGCGCCACCTCCGGGACTAGCGTCTCCTACGAGCAGTACTTC.